This is a list of T cell receptor beta chains from one sample in a study of radiation and T cells in renal cell carcinoma. Sequencing used immunoSEQ multiplex PCR; TCRdb keeps in-frame clones, though not all of them. This table has some 110,000 clones, approximately 80% appearing once. The sample in question was blood, obtained from a patient whose treatment included radiotherapy and nephrectomy. The receptors stem from a woman aged 60 to 75 with renal cell carcinoma. CDR3s include the opening cysteine and the closing phenylalanine or tryptophan. Fields, in order: V gene, clone size, J gene, CDR3 length, D gene, CDR3 DNA, CDR3 protein. A D gene is named only where the DNA matches it firmly. Not every row has a clone size; where given, it reads once, few, many or a size class.

>TRBV6-1|-|TRBJ1-6|13|-
TGTGCCAGCGGGGCCACCCGAAATTCACCCCTCCACTTT
CASGATRNSPLHF
>TRBV6-6|-|TRBJ1-2|14|-
TGTGCCAGCATCGTGGGACCTTACACCTATGGCTACACCTTC
CASIVGPYTYGYTF
>TRBV5-8|-|TRBJ2-2|14|-
TGTGCCAGCAGCTTGGAGGGCTGGAGCGGGGAGCTGTTTTTT
CASSLEGWSGELFF
>TRBV6-5|-|TRBJ2-3|16|TRBD2
TGTGCCAGCAGTTACCGGACTAGCGGTAGCACAGATACGCAGTATTTT
CASSYRTSGSTDTQYF
>TRBV7-3|-|TRBJ1-3|14|TRBD1
TGTGCCAGCAGCCCTGGACAGGGTGGAAACACCATATATTTT
CASSPGQGGNTIYF
>TRBV27|-|TRBJ2-6|16|-
TGTGCCAGCAGTTTAATCTCTAGCTCTGGGGCCAACGTCCTGACTTTC
CASSLISSSGANVLTF
>TRBV14|-|TRBJ2-5|16|TRBD1
TGTGCCAGCAGCCAAGGTTCAGGGGGCAAGCGGGAGACCCAGTACTTC
CASSQGSGGKRETQYF
>TRBV4-1|-|TRBJ2-1|13|-
TGCGCCAGCAGCCAAGCTTTTACAAGTGAGCAGTTCTTC
CASSQAFTSEQFF
>TRBV5-4|-|TRBJ2-1|14|-
TGTGCCAGCAGCTTAGGGGGCTCCTACAATGAGCAGTTCTTC
CASSLGGSYNEQFF
>TRBV28|-|TRBJ2-7|13|TRBD1
TGTGCCAGCACCTCAGGGGGCCCCTACGAGCAGTACTTC
CASTSGGPYEQYF
>TRBV5-6|many|TRBJ1-1|14|-
TGTGCCAGCAGCTTGAGGAGGGTGGGGACTGAAGCTTTCTTT
CASSLRRVGTEAFF
>TRBV7-8|-|TRBJ1-3|16|-
TGTGCCAGCAGCTTAGTAGGCACCCGCTCTGGAAACACCATATATTTT
CASSLVGTRSGNTIYF
>TRBV28|-|TRBJ2-2|15|-
TGTGCCAGCAGTCCTCCGGGGGCTAACACCGGGGAGCTGTTTTTT
CASSPPGANTGELFF
>TRBV5-1|once|TRBJ1-4|13|TRBD1
TGCGCCAGCAGTTGGACAGGGGGCGAAAAACTGTTTTTT
CASSWTGGEKLFF
>TRBV7-2|-|TRBJ1-6|15|TRBD1
TGTGCCAGCAGCTATCTGGACAGGGCGAATTCACCCCTCCACTTT
CASSYLDRANSPLHF
>TRBV27|-|TRBJ1-1|14|-
TGTGCCAGCAGTCCCATATTTGGGAACACTGAAGCTTTCTTT
CASSPIFGNTEAFF
>TRBV6-5|-|TRBJ1-1|16|-
TGTGCCAGCAGTTACTACTCTACGGGGGTGAACACTGAAGCTTTCTTT
CASSYYSTGVNTEAFF
>TRBV2|-|TRBJ2-3|13|-
TGTGCCAGCAGTGTAATGGGGGCAGATACGCAGTATTTT
CASSVMGADTQYF
>TRBV9|few|TRBJ1-3|16|-
TGTGCCAGCAGCGTACAGGGAAGTGTTTCTGGAAACACCATATATTTT
CASSVQGSVSGNTIYF
>TRBV6-5|-|TRBJ1-5|16|-
TGTGCCAGCAGTTACACAGGGTCAGCTAACAATCAGCCCCAGCATTTT
CASSYTGSANNQPQHF
>TRBV10-3|-|TRBJ1-2|14|-
TGTGCCATCAGTGGCGGGGGGCGCGGATTTGGCTACACCTTC
CAISGGGRGFGYTF
>TRBV7-9|few|TRBJ2-5|12|-
TGTGCCAGCAGTAACTATAAAGAGACCCAGTACTTC
CASSNYKETQYF
>TRBV11-2|-|TRBJ2-7|16|TRBD1
TGTGCCAGCAGCCGGTTAGGGGGACAGGGGGCATACGAGCAGTACTTC
CASSRLGGQGAYEQYF
>TRBV28|-|TRBJ2-7|15|TRBD2
TGTGCCAGCGGGGAGGCGGCGGGAGGTGCCTACGAGCAGTACTTC
CASGEAAGGAYEQYF
>TRBV4-1|many|TRBJ1-2|19|-
TGCGCCAGCAGCCAAGGGTCAGGGGTGATCACGGAGGCTTACTATGGCTACACCTTC
CASSQGSGVITEAYYGYTF
>TRBV6-5|-|TRBJ2-7|15|TRBD2
TGTGCCAGCAGTTACTCGAGAGCTAGCGGATACGAGCAGTACTTC
CASSYSRASGYEQYF
>TRBV30|-|TRBJ1-2|12|-
TGTGCCTGGTCAACCGGCGCCTATGGCTACACCTTC
CAWSTGAYGYTF
>TRBV10-2|-|TRBJ2-7|14|-
TGCGCCAGGCGCCCGAAGTTTGGGGTAGTCGAGCAGTACTTC
CARRPKFGVVEQYF
>TRBV4-1|-|TRBJ2-2|15|TRBD1
TGCGCCAGCAGCCCAGCCGGGACAGGGGCCGGGGAGCTGTTTTTT
CASSPAGTGAGELFF
>TRBV6-6|many|TRBJ2-7|12|TRBD1
TGTGCCACCTGGGACAGGGCCTACGAGCAGTACTTC
CATWDRAYEQYF
>TRBV6-1|few|TRBJ1-3|14|-
TGTGCCAGCCGTAGCAGCCTCTCTGGAAACACCATATATTTT
CASRSSLSGNTIYF
>TRBV6-5|few|TRBJ1-5|16|TRBD1
TGTGCCAGCAGTTACACGGGACAGGGGGTTGGGCAGCCCCAGCATTTT
CASSYTGQGVGQPQHF
>TRBV28|-|TRBJ1-2|15|TRBD1
TGTGCCAGCAATTCGTACAGGGGGCGAGGGTATGGCTACACCTTC
CASNSYRGRGYGYTF
>TRBV19|-|TRBJ1-5|14|TRBD1
TGTGCCACAGGACAGGGGAGGGCCCATCAGCCCCAGCATTTT
CATGQGRAHQPQHF
>TRBV10-3|few|TRBJ1-4|12|-
TGTGCCATCAGTGACGGGGATGAAAAACTGTTTTTT
CAISDGDEKLFF
>TRBV15|-|TRBJ1-3|15|-
TGTGCCACCAGCAGGACCTCGGGGATAGGAAACACCATATATTTT
CATSRTSGIGNTIYF
>TRBV27|-|TRBJ1-5|14|-
TGTGCCAGCAGTTTTACAGGCCAGGGGCAGCCCCAGCATTTT
CASSFTGQGQPQHF
>TRBV27|-|TRBJ1-2|13|-
TGTGCCAGCAGTTCCCAGGGGTCTCATGGCTACACCTTC
CASSSQGSHGYTF
>TRBV5-1|-|TRBJ2-2|15|TRBD1
TGCGCCAGCAGCGTCGGGACAGGGAAAACCGGGGAGCTGTTTTTT
CASSVGTGKTGELFF
>TRBV5-8|once|TRBJ1-5|14|-
TGTGCCAGCAGCTTGGGACCAGACAATCAGCCCCAGCATTTT
CASSLGPDNQPQHF